Below, one T cell receptor beta chain is given with its context. This sample is drawn from a study of cytomegalovirus exposure and HLA in healthy donors. The CDR3 runs to 13 residues. Trimming shortened V by 4 bases and J by 6 bases, and 13 bases separated the two germline ends. Germline CDR1 and CDR2: SGDLS and YYNGEE. Researchers ran the PCR with 60 Vbeta and 13 Jbeta primers. TCRdb's table, derived via immunoSEQ multiplex PCR, lists solely in-frame clones and lacks some. The sample shows approximately 150,000 clones, approximately 80% of them seen only once. This clonotype was obtained from a woman in her forties in good health and CMV-seronegative. The sample comprised PBMCs. The rearrangement joins TRBV9 to TRBJ1-2; D unclear. The CDR3 loop reads CASSPTSLHGYTF. DNA for the CDR3: TGTGCCAGCAGCCCGACATCGCTTCATGGCTACACCTTC.